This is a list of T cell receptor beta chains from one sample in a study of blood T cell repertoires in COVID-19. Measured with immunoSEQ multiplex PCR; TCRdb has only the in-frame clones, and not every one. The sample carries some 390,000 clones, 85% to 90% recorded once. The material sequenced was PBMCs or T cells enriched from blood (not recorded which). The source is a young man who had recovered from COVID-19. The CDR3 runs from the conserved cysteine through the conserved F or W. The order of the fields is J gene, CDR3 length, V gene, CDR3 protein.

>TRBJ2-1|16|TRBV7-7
CASSPRVGTGIDEQFF
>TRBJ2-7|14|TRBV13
CASSPRDRGTEQYF
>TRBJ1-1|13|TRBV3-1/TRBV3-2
CASSRTLNTEAFF
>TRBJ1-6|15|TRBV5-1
CASSDWTGENSPLHF
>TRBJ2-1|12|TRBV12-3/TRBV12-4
CASSYSFYEQFF
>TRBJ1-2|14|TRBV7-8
CASSWGGSDYGYTF
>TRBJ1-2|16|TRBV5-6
CASSLAGQEANYGYTF
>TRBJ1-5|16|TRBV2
CASSVPAGGGNQPQHF
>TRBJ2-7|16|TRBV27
CASSLKPPGGATEQYF
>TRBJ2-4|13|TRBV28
CASQDIAKNIQYF
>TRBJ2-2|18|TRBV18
CASSPFLDPLSGTGELFF
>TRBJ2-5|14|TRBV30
CAWITGGKKETQYF
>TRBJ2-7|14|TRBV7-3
CASSLGHGTYEQYF
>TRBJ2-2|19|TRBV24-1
CATSDLSTSEKRNTGELFF
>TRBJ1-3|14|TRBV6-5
CASRAGYSGNTIYF
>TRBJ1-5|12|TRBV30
CAWSVGGQPQHF
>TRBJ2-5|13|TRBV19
CASSIGGMETQYF
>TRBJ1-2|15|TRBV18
CASSPVQDFNYGYTF
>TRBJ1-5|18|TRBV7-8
CASTTSSFLQGRSQPQHF
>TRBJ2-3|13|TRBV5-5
CASSFTGEDTQYF
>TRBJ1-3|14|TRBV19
CASSMSGWGNTIYF
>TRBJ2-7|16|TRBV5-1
CASSGPSGAGINEQYF
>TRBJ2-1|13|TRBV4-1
CASKPAGGNEQFF
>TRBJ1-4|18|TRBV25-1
CASSEGPGTGGFHEKLFF
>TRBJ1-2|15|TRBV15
CATSDGTGSRYGYTF
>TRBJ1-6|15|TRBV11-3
CASSTDRTGDSPLHF
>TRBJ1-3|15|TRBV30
CAWSARGLSGNTIYF
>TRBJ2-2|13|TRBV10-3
CAIGAMDTGELFF
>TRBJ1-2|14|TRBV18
CASSDQGSNYGYTF
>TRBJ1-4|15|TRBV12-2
CASRPRQGAGEKLFF
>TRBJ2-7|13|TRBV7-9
CASSLGRNYEQYF
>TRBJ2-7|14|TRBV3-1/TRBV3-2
CASSQVKRDHEQYF
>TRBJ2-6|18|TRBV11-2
CASYESQGGRSGANVLTF
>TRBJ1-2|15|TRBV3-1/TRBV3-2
CASSHTTTANYGYTF
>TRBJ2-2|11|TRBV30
CAWAGGRELFF
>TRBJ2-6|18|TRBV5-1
CASSLDTGLYSGANVLTF
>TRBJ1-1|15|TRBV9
CASSVDWTVNTEAFF
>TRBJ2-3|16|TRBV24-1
CATSDFGRASTDTQYF
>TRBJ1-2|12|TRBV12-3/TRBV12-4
CASSPSSVIYTF
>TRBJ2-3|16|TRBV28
CASSSQGPTSTDTQYF
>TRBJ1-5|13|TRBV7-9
CASSFDRGQPQHF
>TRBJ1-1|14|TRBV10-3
CAIMENLGGTEAFF
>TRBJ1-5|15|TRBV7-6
CASSLADREYQPQHF
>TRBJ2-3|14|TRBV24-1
CATSANGRSDTQYF
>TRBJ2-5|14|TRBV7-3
CASSLIPSIETQYF
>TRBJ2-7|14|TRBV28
CASCLAGSSYEQYF
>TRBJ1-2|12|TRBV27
CATFGGARGYTF
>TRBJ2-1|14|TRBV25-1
CASSESTVRNEQFF
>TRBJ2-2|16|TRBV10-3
CAISTGLAGGTGELFF
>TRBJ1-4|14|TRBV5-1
CASSSGQGGEKLFF
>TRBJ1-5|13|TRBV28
CASRRDTYQPQHF
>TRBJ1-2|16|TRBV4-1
CASSQAAGTQAYGYTF
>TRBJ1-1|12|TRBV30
CAWSGAGNEAFF
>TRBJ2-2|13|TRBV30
CAWSKQGAGELFF
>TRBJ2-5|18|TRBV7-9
CASSLTVGLAGVWETQYF
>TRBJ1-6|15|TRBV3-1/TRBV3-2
CASSDSGVRNSPLHF
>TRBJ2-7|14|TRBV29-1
CSVREGQGVYEQYF
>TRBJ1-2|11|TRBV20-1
CSASRENGYTF
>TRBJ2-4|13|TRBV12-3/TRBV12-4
CASSFREANIQYF
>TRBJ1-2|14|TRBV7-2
CASSLWAGEYGYTF